This T cell receptor beta chain originates from a study of regulatory T cells in long-lasting Graves disease. This clonotype was observed at least ten times. Relying on iRepertoire HTBI primers and Arm-PCR of CDR3 regions, the team built TCR beta libraries. A single record per CDR3 protein comes from TCRdb applying MiXCR to the multiplex PCR reads. The sample yields about 420,000 distinct CDR3 sequences, 16% seen once. Per germline, CDR1 LGHDT and CDR2 YNNKEL (reference sequence). The CDR3 loop spans 15 amino acids. The J segment lost 0 bases and the V segment lost 5 bases, leaving 7 bases of the junction unmatched. The time point is: newly diagnosed GD, antithyroid drugs for less than 3 months. There was RNA extracted from PBMCs, and the TCR library was made from it. These data were likewise used in another study, on T cells in Graves' hyperthyroidism and ophthalmopathy.

The rearrangement joins TRBV3-1 to TRBJ2-7, with TRBD1 identical over 7 bases. Material: peripheral blood mononuclear cells (PBMCs), obtained at new diagnosis, from a patient treated with antithyroid drugs. The sequence came from a woman aged 18 to 35 with Graves disease. CDR3 nucleotide sequence: TGTGCCAGCAGCGACCGGGACAGAAACTCCTACGAGCAGTACTTC. Encoded protein: CASSDRDRNSYEQYF.